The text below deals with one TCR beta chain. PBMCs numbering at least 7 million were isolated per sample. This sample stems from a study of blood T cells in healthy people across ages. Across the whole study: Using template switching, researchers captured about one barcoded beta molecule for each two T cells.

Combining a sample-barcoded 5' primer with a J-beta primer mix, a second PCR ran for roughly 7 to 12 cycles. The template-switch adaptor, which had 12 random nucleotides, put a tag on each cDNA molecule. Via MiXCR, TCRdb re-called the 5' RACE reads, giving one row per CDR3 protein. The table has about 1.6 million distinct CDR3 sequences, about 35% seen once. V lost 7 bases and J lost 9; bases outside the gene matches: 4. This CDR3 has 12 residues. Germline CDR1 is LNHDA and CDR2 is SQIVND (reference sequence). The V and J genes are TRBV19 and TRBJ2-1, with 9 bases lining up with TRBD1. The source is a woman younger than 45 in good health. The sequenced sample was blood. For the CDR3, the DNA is TGTGCCAGTAACAGGGGGCTTGGTGAGCAGTTCTTC. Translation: CASNRGLGEQFF.